This TCR beta chain appears in the sequencing data of a study of cytomegalovirus exposure and HLA in healthy donors (TCRdb year 2017). Looking at the study overall: In an earlier analysis of several hundred of the donors, roughly 300 Gb of sequence data and approximately 120 million unique TCR beta sequences from 150 million to 200 million T cells were reported. Rather than drawing on any new phenotypic data, the later analysis identified candidate immune exposures from TCR beta sequences and the way those sequences occurred across donors. The study combined high-throughput TCR immunosequencing, statistical association of individual TCRs with disease status, and machine learning to predict cytomegalovirus infection status. Donor age, sex, ethnicity and CMV serostatus were compiled together with the repertoire data. Of the roughly 400 genotyped donors, about 84% fell in the genetic ancestry cluster associated with self-reported Caucasian donors. Typing coverage varied by locus: 629-630 donors for A, B, C, DRB1 and DQB1; roughly 510 for DQA1; over 600 for DPA1; more than 450 for DPB1. Class I and class II HLA loci were covered by the typing at four-digit resolution. Using immunosequencing, the study profiled T cell repertoires from about 650 subjects and related those repertoires to cytomegalovirus serostatus. All discovery cohort repertoires had been generated on a single sequencing platform. Among 300 to 500 genotyped donors of the cohort, an average of approximately 240,000 unique TCR beta nucleotide sequences was sequenced per donor, of which 15% to 20% were non-productive. In a later genetic analysis, genome-wide SNP genotypes for about 65% of the roughly 700 donors were used, and that subset was treated as a discovery cohort. The aim of the study was to test whether cataloging public T cell receptors could identify signatures of past pathogen exposure. In addition to the first cohort of 666 subjects, a separate validation cohort of 100 to 150 different subjects was used. About five DR-DQ haplotypes were treated as single units for association and clustering because of strong linkage in the cohort. Roughly 300 gigabases of sequencing data and some 85 million unique TCR sequences were included in an early release covering about 620 HLA-typed donors. A later analysis re-examined previously published TCR beta repertoires from more than 600 donors and added high-resolution HLA genotyping to investigate patterns of TCR occurrence. In an earlier analysis of around 540 of the donors, high-throughput TCR beta sequencing was used to judge whether each TCR beta V gene segment behaved as functional or pseudogenic.

Paper-wide results and their limitations: Cytomegalovirus status was reported to be diagnosed by the classifier with high specificity and sensitivity in both the original and validation cohorts. About 15 rarely observed V segments, including chromosome 9 orphons, were excluded from the earlier analysis of about 600 of the donors because counts were too low. V-gene and J-gene trimming of TCR beta chains was associated with a missense DCLRE1C variant in a later genetic analysis, and the association was replicated in an independent cohort. A further reported finding was that TCR beta sequences accurately predicted the HLA-A and HLA-B alleles for most subjects in the first cohort. In a later analysis, TCR association rates were found to vary across HLA loci, with the most associated TCRs seen for DRB1 alleles and the fewest for HLA-C alleles. According to a later genetic analysis, donors in an Asian-associated ancestry cluster had fewer N-insertions in productive TCRs than the roughly 660-donor mean. In this cohort, only TCR beta chains were sequenced, and detectable features were limited by the absence of alpha or paired-chain data. A total of about 150 TCR beta chains were listed by the study as associated with cytomegalovirus. The authors suggested that the approach could potentially be extended to other disease states and immunological phenotypes. According to a later analysis, parvovirus B19, influenza, CMV and Epstein-Barr virus appeared linked to several top co-occurrence clusters. Broadly in line with IMGT annotations, most TCR beta V segments showed up in productive rearrangements about 87% or about 30% of the time in an earlier analysis of some 590 of the donors. The only immune exposure information available for the cohort was CMV serostatus. Most TCR sequences were seen in very few donors, while some public TCRs were found in many individuals. Assigning TCR associations to individual alleles was difficult when HLA alleles, especially DR and DQ, strongly co-occurred. Some IMGT-functional V segments, including TRBV6-2 and TRBV6-3, could not be distinguished by the 87-base-pair reads and were therefore excluded. A later analysis found that HLA-associated TCR beta chains were more clonally expanded and had lower generation probabilities than equally common non-associated chains. Correlated functional status among segregating V segments might reflect linkage disequilibrium, but an unknown experimental factor could not be ruled out. A later analysis found that most CMV-associated TCR beta chains appeared HLA-restricted, with HLA associations seemingly driven largely by CMV exposure. The presence/absence analyses assumed that sequencing depth was roughly uniform across donors, and that assumption may not be true. A cluster of highly shared sequence variants was judged likely to be a technical artifact of the sequencing pipeline. In a later analysis, some 18,000 TCR beta sequences were associated with specific HLA alleles at a false discovery rate of 0.05. Because HLA typing was missing for some donors at each locus, association tests included only the typed subset. In vitro tests confirmed that a few of the cytomegalovirus-associated TCR beta chains recognize cytomegalovirus antigens.

In the case of this clone: The clone's antigen remains unknown. No much larger clone exists at a distance of one base, and base qualities are not known.

The cohort comprised fewer than 700 healthy bone marrow donors. All cohort members were sampled while nominally healthy, although unrecorded immune exposures were likely present. The donor tested CMV seropositive, placing the donor among the roughly 300 seropositive members of the cohort. A peripheral blood sample was collected from each donor, and TCR beta sequencing was performed on peripheral blood mononuclear cells. The Qiagen DNeasy Blood Extraction Kit was used to extract genomic DNA from the blood cell samples. V was cut back by 2 bases and J by 4 bases, leaving a gap of 7 bases between them. From the cysteine up to the phenylalanine, the CDR3 has a length of 13 residues. Left in the record is the CDR3 DNA by itself, 39 bases read in frame from the first base. The germline V gene (reference sequence) provides CDR1 SGHNT and CDR2 YYREEE. The method was the immunoSEQ multiplex PCR assay. A mixture of 60 forward primers for TCR Vbeta segments and 13 reverse primers for TCR Jbeta segments was used in the multiplex PCR. A multiplex PCR assay on genomic DNA amplified the CDR3 region of rearranged TCR beta genes. On the Illumina HiSeq System, the amplified TCR beta libraries were sequenced as 87-base-pair reads. Concerning the study's data processing: A later analysis counted about 76 million unique TCR beta chains across the 666 repertoires, and around 12 million of these chains were shared by at least two donors. A nearest-neighbor algorithm error-corrected the raw reads and collapsed the reads into unique sequences, merging closely related sequences to remove PCR and sequencing errors. To assign V, D and J gene segments, CDR3 sequences were aligned to IMGT reference sequences. For a sequence to be retained, a match of at least six nucleotides to both a V gene segment and a J gene segment was required. Rearrangements were called productive when the CDR3 lacked stop codons and stayed in frame with V and J; all others were non-productive. CDR3 was defined by IMGT convention, running from the second conserved V-encoded cysteine to the conserved J-encoded phenylalanine. The earlier analysis of 587 of the donors excluded sequences that lacked an unambiguous match to a single V gene segment. In an earlier analysis of roughly 600 of the donors, a V segment was called functional when productive rearrangements were above 56.7%, and segregating when the standard deviation between donors exceeded 5%. A statistical classification framework was built to diagnose cytomegalovirus status from the catalog of TCR beta chain sequences. In a later analysis, TCR nucleotide sequences were compared against IMGT/GENE-DB human TR gene sequences so that V and J genes could be assigned. In a later analysis, CDR3 sequences and most-parsimonious VDJ recombination scenarios were assigned using the TCRdist pipeline. In a later analysis, every TCR beta chain was defined by the combination of its CDR3 amino acid sequence and its V-gene family, and reads without a unique V-gene family were dropped. In a later analysis, 500 to 700 highly shared, low-generation-probability nucleotide sequences were removed to address suspected cross-contamination and a sequencing artifact. A later analysis calculated a clonal expansion index for each public chain from normalized within-repertoire ranks of inferred template counts. In a later analysis, generation probabilities were computed using a VDJ recombination model fitted to out-of-frame rearrangements, and the results were checked against IGoR. In a later analysis, TCR-TCR, TCR-HLA and TCR-CMV co-occurrence was scored with hypergeometric tests, and a repertoire-size bias correction was applied to TCR pairs. To estimate false discovery rates, a later analysis permuted the HLA or CMV assignments 20 times. A later analysis grouped co-occurring TCRs with DBSCAN, adding TCRdist sequence similarity when clustering within HLA-allele-positive subsets. Repertoires with fewer than 30,000 or more than 120,000 public chains were left out of co-occurrence clustering, as were roughly five repertoires with anomalous nucleotide sharing. TCRdb took over this immuneACCESS table, retaining in-frame rearrangements with V and J assigned. Such tables are incomplete; in checked studies, under half of the missing clones stem from an unresolved V gene, and the remainder is unexplained. V, J and clone size are taken as reported in that table, and D and trimming were inferred from the DNA itself. The sample contains 100,000 to 150,000 clones, 55% to 75% of them found a single time. The ten top clones hold approximately 8.2% of the sample.

This sequence uses TRBV5-4 and TRBJ2-1; too little of a D gene remains to name it. This clonotype was obtained from a middle-aged woman in good health and CMV-seropositive. Input material: PBMCs. This receptor carries the CDR3 CASSLSFYNEQFF. The DNA reads as follows: TGTGCCAGCAGCTTAAGCTTTTACAATGAGCAGTTCTTC.